This T cell receptor beta chain originates from a study of OX40 agonist ivuxolimab in advanced cancers. At the level of the study: Having had anti-PD-1, anti-PD-L1 or anti-CTLA-4 therapy before was allowed, and roughly 39% had some.

Only in-frame clones appear in the TCRdb table, and some are missing; sequencing was by immunoSEQ multiplex PCR. This table holds roughly 80,000 clones, over 75% found once. V was pared by 7 bases and J by 4 bases, with 8 bases of the junction left unmatched. The CDR3 runs 15 residues. Germline CDR1 MRHNA, CDR2 SNTAGT. The J gene is TRBJ2-3, the V gene TRBV6-4; TRBD2 agrees at 10 bases. This clonotype was obtained from an adult with an advanced solid tumor such as melanoma, head and neck, liver or kidney cancer. The specimen comprised CD4+ or CD8+ T cells sorted from blood, sampled in a trial of the OX40 agonist ivuxolimab. CDR3 nucleotide sequence: TGTGCCAGCAACTCGACTAGCGGGCACCCAGATACGCAGTATTTT. Its protein product is CASNSTSGHPDTQYF.